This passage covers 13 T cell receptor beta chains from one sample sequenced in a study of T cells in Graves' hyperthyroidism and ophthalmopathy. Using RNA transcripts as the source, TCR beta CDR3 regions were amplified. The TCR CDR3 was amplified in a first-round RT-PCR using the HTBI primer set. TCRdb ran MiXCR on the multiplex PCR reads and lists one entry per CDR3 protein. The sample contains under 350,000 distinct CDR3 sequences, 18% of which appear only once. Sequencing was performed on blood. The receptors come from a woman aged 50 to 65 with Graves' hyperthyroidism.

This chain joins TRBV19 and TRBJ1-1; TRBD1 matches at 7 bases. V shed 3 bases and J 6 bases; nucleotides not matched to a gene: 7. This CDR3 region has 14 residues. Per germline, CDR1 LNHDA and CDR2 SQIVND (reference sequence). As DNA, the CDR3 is TGTGCCAGTAGTATGACAGGGTTACTCTCTGAAGCTTTCTTT. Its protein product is CASSMTGLLSEAFF.

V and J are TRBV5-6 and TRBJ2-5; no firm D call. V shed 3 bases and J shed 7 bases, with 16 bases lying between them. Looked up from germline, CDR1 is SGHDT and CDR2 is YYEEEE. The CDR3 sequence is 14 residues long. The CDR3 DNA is TGTGCCAGCAGCTATGAGGACCCCGGATCGACCCAGTACTTC. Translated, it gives CASSYEDPGSTQYF.

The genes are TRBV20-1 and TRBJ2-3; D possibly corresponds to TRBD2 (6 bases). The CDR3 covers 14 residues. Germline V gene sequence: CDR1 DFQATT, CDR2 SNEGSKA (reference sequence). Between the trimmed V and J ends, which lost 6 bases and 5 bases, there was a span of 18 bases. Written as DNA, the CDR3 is TGCAGTGCACTGGGGCCGCGGGGCATAGATACGCAGTATTTT. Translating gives CSALGPRGIDTQYF.

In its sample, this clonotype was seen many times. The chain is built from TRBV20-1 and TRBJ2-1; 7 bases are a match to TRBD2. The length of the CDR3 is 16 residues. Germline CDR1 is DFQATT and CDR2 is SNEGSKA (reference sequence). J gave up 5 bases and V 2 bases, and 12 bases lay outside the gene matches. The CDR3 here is CSARRGTAGENNEQFF. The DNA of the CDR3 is TGCAGTGCTAGACGAGGAACGGCGGGAGAAAACAATGAGCAGTTCTTC.

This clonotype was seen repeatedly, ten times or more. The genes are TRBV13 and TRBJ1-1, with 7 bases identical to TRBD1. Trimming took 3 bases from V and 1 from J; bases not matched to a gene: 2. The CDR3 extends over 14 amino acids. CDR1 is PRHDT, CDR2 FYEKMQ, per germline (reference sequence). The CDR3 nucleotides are TGTGCCAGCAGCTTGGGACAGAGGAACACTGAAGCTTTCTTT. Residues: CASSLGQRNTEAFF.

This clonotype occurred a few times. The CDR3 coding sequence is TGCAGTGCTAGTCCTCGGACAGGGAGGGCCGGGGAGCTGTTTTTT. The encoded protein is CSASPRTGRAGELFF. The V and J genes are TRBV20-1 and TRBJ2-2; D is possibly TRBD1 (8 bases). The CDR3 contains 15 residues. Germline lookup yields CDR1 DFQATT and CDR2 SNEGSKA (reference sequence). V was shortened by 3 bases and J by 6 bases, with 17 bases between the two germline ends.

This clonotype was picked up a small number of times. The CDR3 region has the DNA TGTGCCAGCAGTACAGAAGACACTGAAGCTTTCTTT. Protein product: CASSTEDTEAFF. The chain couples TRBV7-9 to TRBJ1-1; D is unresolved. V was trimmed by 6 bases and J by 3 bases, leaving 8 bases between them. Germline loops: CDR1 SEHNR, CDR2 FQNEAQ (reference sequence). This CDR3 is built from 12 residues.

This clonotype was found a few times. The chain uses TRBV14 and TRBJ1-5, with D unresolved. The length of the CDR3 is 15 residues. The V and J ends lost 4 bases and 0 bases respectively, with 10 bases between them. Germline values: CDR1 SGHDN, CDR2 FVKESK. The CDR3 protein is CASSPNSYSNQPQHF. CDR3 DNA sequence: TGTGCCAGCAGCCCAAACTCCTATAGCAATCAGCCCCAGCATTTT.

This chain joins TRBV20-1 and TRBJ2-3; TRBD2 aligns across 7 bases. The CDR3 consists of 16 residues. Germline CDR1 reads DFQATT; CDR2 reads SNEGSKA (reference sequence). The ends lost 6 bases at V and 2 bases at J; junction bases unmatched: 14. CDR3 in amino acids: CSAPSSSSGYTDTQYF. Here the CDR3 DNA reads TGCAGTGCGCCCAGTAGTTCTAGCGGTTACACAGATACGCAGTATTTT.

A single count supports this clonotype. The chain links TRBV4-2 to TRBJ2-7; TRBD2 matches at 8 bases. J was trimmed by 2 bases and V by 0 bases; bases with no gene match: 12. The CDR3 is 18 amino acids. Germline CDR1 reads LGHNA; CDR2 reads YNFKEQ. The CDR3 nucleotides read TGTGCCAGCAGCCAAGATTGGTTCAGCGGGAGATGGACCTACGAGCAGTACTTC. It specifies CASSQDWFSGRWTYEQYF.

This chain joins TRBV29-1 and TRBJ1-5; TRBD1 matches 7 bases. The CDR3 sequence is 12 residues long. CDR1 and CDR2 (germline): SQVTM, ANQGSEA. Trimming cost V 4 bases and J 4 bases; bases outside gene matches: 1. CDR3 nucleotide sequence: TGCAGCGTTGGACAGGGTAATCAGCCCCAGCATTTT. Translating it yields CSVGQGNQPQHF.

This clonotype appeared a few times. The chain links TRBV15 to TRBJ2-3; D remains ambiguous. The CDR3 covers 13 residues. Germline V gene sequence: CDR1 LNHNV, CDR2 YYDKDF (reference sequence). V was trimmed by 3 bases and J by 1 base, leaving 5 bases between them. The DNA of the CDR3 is TGTGCCACCAGCAGCGACCGCACAGATACGCAGTATTTT. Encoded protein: CATSSDRTDTQYF.

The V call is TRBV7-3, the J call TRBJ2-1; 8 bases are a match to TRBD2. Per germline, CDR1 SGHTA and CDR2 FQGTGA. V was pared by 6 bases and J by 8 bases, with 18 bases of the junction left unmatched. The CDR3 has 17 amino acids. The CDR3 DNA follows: TGTGCCAGCAGTCCCACCCGGTTTACGGGAGGGCCGGATGAGCAGTTCTTC. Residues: CASSPTRFTGGPDEQFF. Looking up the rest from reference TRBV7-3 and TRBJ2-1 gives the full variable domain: GAGVSQTPSNKVTEKGKYVELRCDPISGHTALYWYRQSLGQGPEFLIYFQGTGAADDSGLPNDRFFAVRPEGSVSTLKIQRTERGDSAVYLCASSPTRFTGGPDEQFFGPGTRLTVL.